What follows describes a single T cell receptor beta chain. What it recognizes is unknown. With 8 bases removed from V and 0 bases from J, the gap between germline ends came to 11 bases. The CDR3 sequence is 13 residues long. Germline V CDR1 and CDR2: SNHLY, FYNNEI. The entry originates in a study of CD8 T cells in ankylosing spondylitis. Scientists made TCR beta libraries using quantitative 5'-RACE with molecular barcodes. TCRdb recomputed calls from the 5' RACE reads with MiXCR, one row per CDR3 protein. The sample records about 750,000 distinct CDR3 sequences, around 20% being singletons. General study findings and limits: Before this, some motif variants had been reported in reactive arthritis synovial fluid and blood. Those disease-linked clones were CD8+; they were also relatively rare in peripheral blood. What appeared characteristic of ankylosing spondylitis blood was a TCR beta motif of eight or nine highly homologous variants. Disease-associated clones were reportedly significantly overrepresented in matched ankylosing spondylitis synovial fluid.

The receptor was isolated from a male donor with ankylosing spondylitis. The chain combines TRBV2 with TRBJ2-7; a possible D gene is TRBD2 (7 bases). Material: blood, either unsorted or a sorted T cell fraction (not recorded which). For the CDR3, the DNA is TGTGCCAGCGGGGGGGGCCACTCCTACGAGCAGTACTTC. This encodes CASGGGHSYEQYF.